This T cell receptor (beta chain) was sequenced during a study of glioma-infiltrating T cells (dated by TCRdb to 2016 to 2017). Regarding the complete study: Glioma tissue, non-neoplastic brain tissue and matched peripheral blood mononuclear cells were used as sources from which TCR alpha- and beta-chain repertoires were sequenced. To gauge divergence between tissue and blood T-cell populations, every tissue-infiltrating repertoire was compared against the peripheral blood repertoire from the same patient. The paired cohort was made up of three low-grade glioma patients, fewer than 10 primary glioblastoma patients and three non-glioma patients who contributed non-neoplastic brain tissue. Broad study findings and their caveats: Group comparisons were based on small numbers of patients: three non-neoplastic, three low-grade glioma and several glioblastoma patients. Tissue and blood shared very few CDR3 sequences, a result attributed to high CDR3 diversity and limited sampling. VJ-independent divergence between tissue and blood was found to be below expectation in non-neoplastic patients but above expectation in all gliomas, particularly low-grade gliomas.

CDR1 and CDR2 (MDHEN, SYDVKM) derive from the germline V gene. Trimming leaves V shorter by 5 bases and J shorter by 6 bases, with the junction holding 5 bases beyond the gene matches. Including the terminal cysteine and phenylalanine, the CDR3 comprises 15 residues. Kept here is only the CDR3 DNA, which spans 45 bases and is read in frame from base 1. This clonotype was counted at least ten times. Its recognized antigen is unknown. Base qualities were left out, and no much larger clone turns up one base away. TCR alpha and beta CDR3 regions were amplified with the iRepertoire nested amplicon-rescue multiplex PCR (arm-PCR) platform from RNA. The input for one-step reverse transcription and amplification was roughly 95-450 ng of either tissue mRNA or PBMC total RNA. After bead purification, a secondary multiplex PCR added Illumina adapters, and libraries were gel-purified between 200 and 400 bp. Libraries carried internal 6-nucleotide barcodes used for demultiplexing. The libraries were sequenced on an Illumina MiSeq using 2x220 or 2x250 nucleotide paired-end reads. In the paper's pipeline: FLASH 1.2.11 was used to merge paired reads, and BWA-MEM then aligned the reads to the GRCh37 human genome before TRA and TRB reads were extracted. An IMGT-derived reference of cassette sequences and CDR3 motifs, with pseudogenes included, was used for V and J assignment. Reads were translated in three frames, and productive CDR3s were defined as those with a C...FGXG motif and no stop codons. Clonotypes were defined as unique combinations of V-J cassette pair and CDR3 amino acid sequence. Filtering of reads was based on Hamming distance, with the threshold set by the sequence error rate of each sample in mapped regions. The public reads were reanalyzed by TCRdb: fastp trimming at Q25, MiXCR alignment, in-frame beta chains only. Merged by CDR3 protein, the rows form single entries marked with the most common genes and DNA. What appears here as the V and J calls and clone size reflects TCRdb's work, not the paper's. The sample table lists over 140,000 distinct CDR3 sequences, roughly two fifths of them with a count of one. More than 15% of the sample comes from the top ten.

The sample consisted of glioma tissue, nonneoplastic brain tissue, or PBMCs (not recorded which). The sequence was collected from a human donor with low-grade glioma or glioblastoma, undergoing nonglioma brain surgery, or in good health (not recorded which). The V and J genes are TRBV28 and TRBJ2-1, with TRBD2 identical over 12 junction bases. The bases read TGTGCCAGCAGTAAAACGACTAGCGGGAGCAATGAGCAGTTCTTC. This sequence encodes CASSKTTSGSNEQFF.